This T cell receptor beta chain was identified during a study of T cell responses to AZD1222 COVID-19 vaccine (dated by TCRdb to the early 2020s). The study in broad terms: AZD1222 recipients given second doses at about 4 weeks or at about 12 weeks were pooled, since spike-specific TCR depth and breadth were not found to differ between the two schedules. TCR sequencing was performed for roughly 250 trial participants, of whom around 200 were given two doses of AZD1222 and some 26 were given two doses of MenACWY control vaccine. Trial participants were enrolled by age into subgroups of 18-55, 56-69 and 70-plus years, and approximately 150, 30 and 60 TCR-sequenced participants, respectively, were included in these subgroups. Broad study findings and their caveats: In the small 56-69-year group, the increase in depth fell short of significance, most likely because of low power. Most participants were white British and females outnumbered males, and the authors suggested that clonal diversity may have been underestimated. Conclusions about previously exposed vaccinees were limited because only six or seven AZD1222 recipients were SARS-CoV-2 seropositive at baseline. CD4 TCRs associated with the vaccine covered the entire spike protein, and the dominant responses were in regions 160-218 and 743-854. Spike-specific TCR breadth and depth rose significantly after two AZD1222 doses compared with day 0 and with MenACWY recipients. Reportedly, close to half of the unique spike-specific TCRs recognized epitopes lying outside the regions that are mutated in the B.1.351 and B.1.1.7 variants. Because no samples from the day 14 peak response were available, repertoires could be characterized only after the peak T cell response.

With respect to this clone: Its antigen specificity is not known. No much larger clone is present one base from it, and per-base qualities are unavailable.

The CDR3 regions of human TCRbeta chains were subjected to immunosequencing. The original pipeline was this. Repertoire TCRs were matched against a reference library of SARS-CoV-2-specific TCRs generated with the MIRA antigen-specificity platform. Breadth meant the fraction of unique TCRs that were SARS-CoV-2-associated, whereas depth meant the fraction of total T cells that were SARS-CoV-2-associated. Using the MIRA data, each spike-specific TCR was mapped to the spike region that the TCR reacts to and placed in a CD4 or CD8 class. Log10-transformed breadth and depth values were compared by one-way ANOVA with Sidak's multiple comparisons tests. TCRdb stores this immuneACCESS table with in-frame sequences only. Part of the clones is absent; in the studies checked, under half of the shortfall reflects unresolved V genes, and no reason is known for the rest. That table furnishes V, J and clone size, whereas the DNA furnished D and trimming. Present in this sample are fewer than 200,000 clones, over 80% of which were seen just once. The leading ten clones occupy 5% to 7.5% of the sample.

V is cut by 6 bases and J by 0 bases, and the space between the germline ends is 20 bases. The CDR3 goes from the cysteine to the phenylalanine over 17 residues. Only CDR3 DNA is held: 51 bases, read in frame from base 1. As encoded in the germline V gene, CDR1 is SNHLY while CDR2 is FYNNEI. Reading the label with the study, this specimen's time point is: baseline before first vaccination. Vaccinee samples came from UK trials COV001 and COV002, including a single-blind randomized controlled phase 2/3 trial of AZD1222 (ChAdOx1 nCoV-19) in healthy adults. For TCRbeta chain sequencing, PBMC samples from trial participants were taken at day 0 and at day 28 after the second dose.

The specimen comprised peripheral blood, sampled on day 0 of AZD1222 vaccination. The TCR comes from an adult in good health. The chain employs TRBV2 and TRBJ2-5; possibly the D gene is TRBD1, per 7 matching bases. The nucleotides read TGTGCCAGCAGAGCAGGGGGGATGTCCTTAAACCAAGAGACCCAGTACTTC. Its translation is CASRAGGMSLNQETQYF.